Shown below are 24 T cell receptor beta chains from a single sample sequenced in a study of cytomegalovirus exposure and HLA in healthy donors. Clones were sequenced by immunoSEQ multiplex PCR, and TCRdb holds only the in-frame ones, with some missing. The table lists about 240,000 clones, about 90% of them singletons. The sequenced material came from PBMCs. Receptor source: a woman in her twenties or thirties in good health and CMV-seropositive.

This clone was found once. The V call is TRBV5-1, the J call TRBJ1-1, with 11 bases fitting TRBD1. Germline-derived CDR1 and CDR2 are SGHRS and YFSETQ. V dropped 4 bases and J dropped 4; count of bases not matched to a gene: 6. The CDR3 has 15 residues. The CDR3: CASSRTGGAPTEAFF. The CDR3 DNA reads TGCGCCAGCAGCCGGACAGGGGGCGCCCCCACTGAAGCTTTCTTT.

This chain joins TRBV5-1 and TRBJ2-3; D is possibly TRBD1 (5 bases). The V and J ends lost 4 bases and 0 bases respectively, with 9 bases between them. Germline assignment: CDR1 SGHRS and CDR2 YFSETQ. The CDR3 loop spans 14 amino acids. In DNA form, the CDR3 reads TGCGCCAGCAGCCACCGACAGAGCACAGATACGCAGTATTTT. Protein sequence: CASSHRQSTDTQYF.

The rearrangement links TRBV30 to TRBJ2-3, with 11 bases fitting TRBD2. The germline CDR1 and CDR2 sequences are GTSNPN and SVGIG (reference sequence). After removal of 3 bases from V and 6 bases from J, the junction contained 14 bases not matched to a gene. The CDR3 loop spans 17 amino acids. As DNA, the CDR3 is TGTGCCTGGAGCCCTAGGGTGGGGACTAGCGGATGGGATACGCAGTATTTT. This translates into CAWSPRVGTSGWDTQYF.

The chain joins TRBV18 to TRBJ2-7; 7 bases fit TRBD1. V shed 4 bases, J shed 1 base, and the junction held 4 bases outside the gene matches. The CDR3 covers 14 residues. Germline V lookup: CDR1 KGHSH, CDR2 LQKENI. The CDR3 nucleotides read TGTGCCAGCTCACAACGGGACAGTTCCTACGAGCAGTACTTC. Its protein product is CASSQRDSSYEQYF.

The rearrangement joins TRBV5-1 to TRBJ2-1; 8 bases fit TRBD2. Per germline, CDR1 SGHRS and CDR2 YFSETQ. This CDR3 is 15 amino acids long. V dropped 0 bases and J dropped 4; count of bases not matched to a gene: 3. For the CDR3, the DNA is TGCGCCAGCAGCTTGGCGGGACTAGATTACAATGAGCAGTTCTTC. This translates into CASSLAGLDYNEQFF.

The chain is built from TRBV14 and TRBJ2-5, with D maybe TRBD2 (6 bases). V was trimmed by 5 bases and J by 4 bases, leaving 17 bases between them. Germline CDR1 is SGHDN and CDR2 is FVKESK. This CDR3 has 15 residues. The DNA for the CDR3 is TGTGCCAGCAGCGAAGGGGTACGGGGAGGAGAGACCCAGTACTTC. This gives the protein CASSEGVRGGETQYF. Full variable domain (missing parts from reference TRBV14 and TRBJ2-5): EAGVTQFPSHSVIEKGQTVTLRCDPISGHDNLYWYRRVMGKEIKFLLHFVKESKQDESGMPNNRFLAERTGGTYSTLKVQPAELEDSGVYFCASSEGVRGGETQYFGPGTRLLVL.

The chain recombines TRBV9 with TRBJ2-5, with a possible D match to TRBD2 (6 bases). Germline V gives CDR1 SGDLS, CDR2 YYNGEE. V dropped 6 bases and J dropped 2 bases, with 11 bases sitting between them. The CDR3 extends over 13 amino acids. The CDR3 spells CASNRLAQETQYF. The CDR3 DNA follows: TGTGCCAGCAATCGTCTAGCGCAAGAGACCCAGTACTTC.

The rearrangement uses TRBV7-2 and TRBJ1-5; D unclear. This CDR3 is 13 amino acids long. CDR1 is SGHTA and CDR2 is FQGNSA in the germline V gene. Trimming shortened V by 1 base and J by 4 bases, and 5 bases separated the two germline ends. The CDR3 spells CASSLGPNQPQHF. The CDR3 DNA is TGTGCCAGCAGCTTAGGTCCAAATCAGCCCCAGCATTTT.

The chain is built from TRBV28 and TRBJ1-4, with D possibly TRBD1 on 5 matching bases. Germline CDR1 and CDR2: MDHEN and SYDVKM. V dropped 3 bases and J dropped 7 bases, with 9 bases sitting between them. This CDR3 is built from 13 residues. The chain's CDR3 is CASSLGGVEKLFF. DNA for the CDR3: TGTGCCAGCAGTTTGGGGGGGGTTGAAAAACTGTTTTTT. The variable domain in full, with the rest retrieved from reference TRBV28 and TRBJ1-4, is DVKVTQSSRYLVKRTGEKVFLECVQDMDHENMFWYRQDPGLGLRLIYFSYDVKMKEKGDIPEGYSVSREKKERFSLILESASTNQTSMYLCASSLGGVEKLFFGSGTQLSVL.

This clone was picked up a small number of times. The J gene is TRBJ1-5, the V gene TRBV10-3; TRBD1 agrees at 8 bases. The CDR3 is made up of 14 amino acids. V dropped 10 bases and J dropped 1; count of bases not matched to a gene: 6. Germline V gene data show CDR1 as ENHRY and CDR2 as SYGVKD. In DNA, the CDR3 is TGTGCCACGGGGACAGGTATGAGCAATCAGCCCCAGCATTTT. It yields the protein CATGTGMSNQPQHF.

The V call is TRBV4-1, the J call TRBJ1-4; 7 nucleotides align to TRBD1. Germline assignment: CDR1 MGHRA and CDR2 YSYEKL. J gave up 7 bases and V 0 bases, and 8 bases lay outside the gene matches. The CDR3 extends over 16 amino acids. The CDR3 DNA reads as TGCGCCAGCAGCCAAGACTTCGGGACAGTATTTGAAAAACTGTTTTTT. Protein product: CASSQDFGTVFEKLFF.

The J gene is TRBJ2-5, the V gene TRBV6-1, with 7 bases aligning to TRBD2. Germline V gives CDR1 MNHNS, CDR2 SASEGT. The CDR3 is made up of 15 amino acids. V was clipped by 8 bases and J by 6 bases; unmatched bases: 15. In DNA, the CDR3 is TGTGCCAGCGAGGCTAGCGGTGCCCCCGCGCAGACCCAGTACTTC. Protein sequence: CASEASGAPAQTQYF.

The CDR3 DNA reads TGCGCCAGCAGCCGTAATTCGGACTATGGCTACACCTTC. Protein sequence: CASSRNSDYGYTF. The chain couples TRBV5-1 to TRBJ1-2, with no clear D. This CDR3 contains 13 residues. Trimming stripped 4 bases from V and 3 bases from J, with 10 bases between. Germline V gives CDR1 SGHRS, CDR2 YFSETQ.

J is TRBJ2-3 and V is TRBV2; D perhaps matches TRBD1 (5 bases). The CDR3 sequence is 13 residues long. Germline V lookup: CDR1 SNHLY, CDR2 FYNNEI. Trimming cost V 6 bases and J 1 base, with 8 bases left between them. Here the CDR3 reads CASSWTRTDTQYF. The CDR3 region has the DNA TGTGCCAGCAGCTGGACACGCACAGATACGCAGTATTTT. Full variable domain (remainder filled in from reference TRBV2 and TRBJ2-3): EPEVTQTPSHQVTQMGQEVILRCVPISNHLYFYWYRQILGQKVEFLVSFYNNEISEKSEIFDDQFSVERPDGSNFTLKIRSTKLEDSAMYFCASSWTRTDTQYFGPGTRLTVL.

The chain uses TRBV30 and TRBJ2-1, with 7 bases aligning to TRBD2. V was clipped by 4 bases and J by 4 bases; unmatched bases: 10. The germline gives CDR1 GTSNPN, CDR2 SVGIG (reference sequence). This CDR3 spans 15 amino acids. The CDR3 bases are TGTGCCTGGACCCGGGTAGCGGGCTTTTACAATGAGCAGTTCTTC. Protein: CAWTRVAGFYNEQFF.

This chain joins TRBV29-1 and TRBJ2-7, with 7 positions matching TRBD1. V shed 4 bases and J 3 bases; nucleotides not matched to a gene: 6. The CDR3 runs 13 residues. Per the germline V gene, CDR1 is SQVTM and CDR2 is ANQGSEA. The CDR3 here is CSVARDRNYEQYF. In DNA form, the CDR3 reads TGCAGCGTTGCCAGGGACAGAAACTACGAGCAGTACTTC.

J is TRBJ1-2 and V is TRBV27, with TRBD1 matching over 7 bases. Germline trimming cut 4 bases from V and 8 bases from J; bases unmatched to any gene: 10. The germline CDR1 and CDR2 sequences are MNHEY and SMNVEV (reference sequence). The CDR3 runs 14 residues. The CDR3 coding sequence is TGTGCCAGCAGTTCCCTAACAGGGGTACGAGGCTACACCTTC. It yields the protein CASSSLTGVRGYTF.

This clone was recorded only once. The chain combines TRBV27 with TRBJ1-1; D gene uncertain. Germline CDR1 and CDR2: MNHEY and SMNVEV (reference sequence). Trimming shortened V by 2 bases and J by 0 bases, and 7 bases separated the two germline ends. The CDR3 is 14 amino acids. CDR3 amino acids: CASSLAVVNTEAFF. As DNA, the CDR3 is TGTGCCAGCAGTTTAGCAGTCGTGAACACTGAAGCTTTCTTT.

The DNA of the CDR3 is TGTGCCAGCAGCTTGGAGGGGACAGGGAATTACGAGCAGTACTTC. Its protein product is CASSLEGTGNYEQYF. The chain joins TRBV11-3 to TRBJ2-7, with TRBD1 matching 9 bases. This CDR3 is built from 15 residues. Trimming removed 3 bases from V and 4 bases from J; junction bases left unmatched: 7. Germline lookup yields CDR1 SGHNT and CDR2 YENEEA.

J is TRBJ2-1 and V is TRBV27; maybe TRBD2 (5 bases). This CDR3 spans 16 amino acids. V lost 3 bases, J lost 3 bases, and 15 bases lay in between. Germline V gives CDR1 MNHEY, CDR2 SMNVEV (reference sequence). CDR3 coding DNA: TGTGCCAGCAGTTTCGTCACTAGTCGAAACTACAATGAGCAGTTCTTC. As protein: CASSFVTSRNYNEQFF.

J is TRBJ2-5 and V is TRBV7-9, with a weak D call TRBD2 (6 bases). The CDR3 totals 15 residues. Germline-derived CDR1 and CDR2 are SEHNR and FQNEAQ (reference sequence). V was trimmed by 3 bases and J by 4 bases, leaving 15 bases between them. The CDR3 region has the DNA TGTGCCAGCAGCTTGGGACTGAGGCCGGTAGAGACCCAGTACTTC. This encodes CASSLGLRPVETQYF. Full variable domain (rest looked up from reference TRBV7-9 and TRBJ2-5): DTGVSQNPRHKITKRGQNVTFRCDPISEHNRLYWYRQTLGQGPEFLTYFQNEAQLEKSRLLSDRFSAERPKGSFSTLEIQRTEQGDSAMYLCASSLGLRPVETQYFGPGTRLLVL.

The chain links TRBV27 to TRBJ2-1, with D perhaps TRBD2 (5 bases). Looked up from germline, CDR1 is MNHEY and CDR2 is SMNVEV (reference sequence). The CDR3 covers 16 residues. V lost 8 bases and J lost 0, with 17 bases in between. As DNA, the CDR3 is TGTGCCAGCTCGGGCGGGCCGATCAGCTCCTACAATGAGCAGTTCTTC. This sequence encodes CASSGGPISSYNEQFF.

The rearrangement uses TRBV13 and TRBJ2-3; 8 bases align to TRBD2. The J segment lost 3 bases and the V segment lost 5 bases, leaving 7 bases of the junction unmatched. The CDR3 has 15 residues. Germline V gene sequence: CDR1 PRHDT, CDR2 FYEKMQ (reference sequence). Written as DNA, the CDR3 is TGTGCCAGCAGCCTCGGACTAGCTTTGACAGATACGCAGTATTTT. This translates into CASSLGLALTDTQYF.

The chain employs TRBV10-2 and TRBJ2-1; the match to TRBD2 covers 11 bases. Germline V gene lookup returns CDR1 WSHSY and CDR2 SAAADI. There are 13 residues in the CDR3. V lost 6 bases, J lost 6 bases, and 1 base stayed unmatched. CDR3 bases: TGCGCCAGCAGGACTAGCGGGGCCAATGAGCAGTTCTTC. Amino acids: CASRTSGANEQFF.